Listed below are T cell receptor beta chains from one sample, sequenced in a study of CXCR3-negative and CXCR3-positive naive CD8 T cells. TCRdb reprocessed the 5' RACE reads and keeps a single row for each CDR3 protein, giving no DNA. The sample totals over 100,000 distinct CDR3 sequences. The sequencing input was naive CXCR3- CD8+ T cells from blood. These receptors all come from a human donor in good health. Some clones in this sample may be carry-over from other donors' samples. Each CDR3 is given with its conserved first and last residue. Fields, in order: V gene, J gene, CDR3 protein.

TRBV12-3/TRBV12-4	TRBJ2-1	CASSPSVLYEQFF
TRBV2	TRBJ1-1	CASNQGQVTEAFF
TRBV20-1	TRBJ1-5	CSAREGTGQPQHF
TRBV27	TRBJ2-7	CASSLSWTGVLGQYF
TRBV7-8	TRBJ2-7	CASSPKAVGLGYNEQYF
TRBV7-9	TRBJ2-1	CASSLGRPVPKFF
TRBV14	TRBJ1-1	CASSQRGLGGPMNTEAFF
TRBV9	TRBJ2-1	CASSGQGTSYNEQFF
TRBV20-1	TRBJ1-1	CSARESQLTGANTEAFF
TRBV28	TRBJ2-3	CASRRPSGFGTGDLDTQYF
TRBV7-3	TRBJ2-2	CASTEHRVGLAVTGELFF
TRBV20-1	TRBJ2-6	CSARVPGQGLSGANVLTF
TRBV20-1	TRBJ2-7	CSDRDYGQGAYEQYF
TRBV14	TRBJ2-5	CASSGDRLQETQYF
TRBV6-5	TRBJ2-3	CASSYSGGESGGEGTDTQYF
TRBV7-8	TRBJ2-1	CAGSLDNEQFF
TRBV30	TRBJ1-6	CAWSNWLTGDSNSPLHF
TRBV7-6	TRBJ1-1	CASSLESGVYTEAFF
TRBV28	TRBJ2-7	CASSPMYYEQYF
TRBV29-1	TRBJ2-1	CSAGTGGTEQFF
TRBV28	TRBJ2-7	CASSLQVLKSGEQYF
TRBV13	TRBJ2-7	CASSLTGRVYEQYF
TRBV3-1	TRBJ2-7	CASSQDRARSPPYEQYF
TRBV25-1	TRBJ2-7	CASITGGPYEQYF
TRBV5-1	TRBJ2-1	CASSLEGAGSSYNEQFF
TRBV9	TRBJ2-2	CASSVVRGELFF
TRBV28	TRBJ2-1	CASRPGGGVDNEQFF
TRBV29-1	TRBJ2-2	CSVGQQNTGELFF
TRBV27	TRBJ2-7	CASSFAGPGAYEQYF
TRBV28	TRBJ2-7	CASSPRDSVDYEQYF
TRBV12-3/TRBV12-4	TRBJ1-1	CASGLVATEAFF
TRBV24-1	TRBJ2-1	CATESGIYEQFF
TRBV29-1	TRBJ2-1	CSVELVVDEQFF
TRBV6-4	TRBJ2-2	CASSLRFTTVNTGELFF
TRBV5-1	TRBJ1-6	CASSDGTVIGGRSNSPLHF
TRBV7-6	TRBJ2-1	CASSSPERSSYNEQFF
TRBV7-2	TRBJ2-1	CASSILAGGTYNEQFF
TRBV14	TRBJ2-1	CASSQTASGSIYNEQFF
TRBV20-1	TRBJ2-7	CSARGSVDYEQYF
TRBV4-1	TRBJ1-4	CASSQQLPANEKLFF
TRBV7-6	TRBJ2-5	CASSLEGRNQYF
TRBV10-3	TRBJ1-2	CAISTVNYGYTF
TRBV28	TRBJ2-7	CASSFGARGEQYF
TRBV5-1	TRBJ2-4	CASSLVRGDIQYF
TRBV20-1	TRBJ2-5	CSARAGDVQETQYF
TRBV20-1	TRBJ2-1	CSARSYSGGADLNEQFF